In its sample, the clone carrying this TCR beta chain was seen many times. The antigen is not known. This sample was included in a study of regulatory T cells in long-lasting Graves disease. Study-wide results and caveats: Persistent disease preferred TRBV28, TRBJ1-2 and TRBJ2-5; new disease, TRBV20-1 and TRBJ2-1.

Libraries of TCR beta came from iRepertoire HTBI primers plus Arm-PCR of CDR3 regions. A single record per CDR3 protein comes from TCRdb applying MiXCR to the multiplex PCR reads. The table lists roughly 560,000 distinct CDR3 sequences, more than 10% of them singletons. Time point of the sample: newly diagnosed GD, antithyroid drugs for less than 3 months. PBMC-derived RNA was used for the TCR library. The CDR3 contains 13 residues. Trimming took 3 bases from V and 6 from J, leaving 9 bases between them. In germline, CDR1 is SGHTA, CDR2 FQGNSA. A further study also used this sample, focusing on T cells in Graves' hyperthyroidism and ophthalmopathy.

The chain carries TRBV7-2 and TRBJ1-5; D is unresolved. Here the sequenced sample was peripheral blood mononuclear cells (PBMCs), taken at new diagnosis, from a patient treated with antithyroid drugs. This clonotype was obtained from a woman in her twenties or thirties with Graves disease. As DNA, the CDR3 is TGTGCCAGCAGCTTCCGCTTGGGTCAGCCCCAGCATTTT. This encodes CASSFRLGQPQHF. The whole variable domain, remainder taken from reference TRBV7-2 and TRBJ1-5, is GAGVSQSPSNKVTEKGKDVELRCDPISGHTALYWYRQSLGQGLEFLIYFQGNSAPDKSGLPSDRFSAERTGGSVSTLTIQRTQQEDSAVYLCASSFRLGQPQHFGDGTRLSIL.